The 20 T cell receptor beta chains below all came from one sample that was sequenced in a study of shared clonotypes between healthy human individuals. Selected positively for CCR7 and CD45RO-negative, naive CD8 cells excluded terminally differentiated effector memory CD45RA+ cells. TCRdb's table, derived via immunoSEQ multiplex PCR, lists solely in-frame clones and lacks some. The table includes some 2.1 million clones, approximately 92% detected once. Specimen: naive CD8+ T cells from PBMCs. The receptors derive from a young man in good health. Some clones in this sample may be carry-over from other donors' samples.

As for this clone: Distinct nucleotide sequences in the sample also encode this CDR3. The chain couples TRBV28 to TRBJ1-1; D perhaps matches TRBD1 (5 bases). The CDR3 extends over 13 amino acids. Deletions cut 3 bases from V and 5 bases from J, with 10 bases between. Looked up from germline, CDR1 is MDHEN and CDR2 is SYDVKM. This chain's CDR3 is CASSLRGYTEAFF. In DNA form, the CDR3 reads TGTGCCAGCAGTTTGAGGGGATATACTGAAGCTTTCTTT.

The genes are TRBV7-2 and TRBJ2-7, with 9 bases fitting TRBD1. Germline V CDR1 and CDR2: SGHTA, FQGNSA. The CDR3 sequence is 15 residues long. With V trimmed by 2 bases and J by 3 bases, 5 bases remained unmatched. The CDR3 nucleotides read TGTGCCAGCAGCTTAATAGGGACAGGGATCTACGAGCAGTACTTC. It yields the protein CASSLIGTGIYEQYF.

DNA for the CDR3: TGTGCCAGCAGCTTTTCCTGGGGCAACACTGAAGCTTTCTTT. Translation: CASSFSWGNTEAFF. The chain combines TRBV11-2 with TRBJ1-1, with D perhaps matching TRBD1 (5 bases). Germline V gene lookup returns CDR1 SGHAT and CDR2 FQNNGV. Trimming cost V 3 bases and J 2 bases, with 10 bases left between them. The CDR3 is made up of 14 amino acids.

This clone has only a few counts. The V gene is TRBV30, the J gene TRBJ1-1; the D gene is possibly TRBD1 (5 bases). Trimming cost V 4 bases and J 5 bases, with 20 bases left between them. In germline, CDR1 is GTSNPN, CDR2 SVGIG (reference sequence). This CDR3 spans 15 amino acids. In DNA, the CDR3 is TGTGCCTGGAATCGGTCCCCGGGACGAGAAACTGAAGCTTTCTTT. This encodes CAWNRSPGRETEAFF.

The chain employs TRBV6-1 and TRBJ2-2; perhaps TRBD1 as D (5 bases). Trimming took 7 bases from V and 9 from J, leaving 15 bases between them. Germline V CDR1 and CDR2: MNHNS, SASEGT. The length of the CDR3 is 13 residues. Written as DNA, the CDR3 is TGTGCCAGCACCATTGACTGGGGCAGGGAGCTGTTTTTT. Translating it yields CASTIDWGRELFF.

The gene calls are TRBV7-3 and TRBJ2-1; 10 bases line up with TRBD2. The V gene's germline CDR1 is SGHTA and CDR2 FQGTGA. The J segment lost 7 bases and the V segment lost 2 bases, leaving 11 bases of the junction unmatched. This CDR3 is built from 17 residues. CDR3 loop: CASSLWRAGGLGNEQFF. Here the CDR3 DNA reads TGTGCCAGCAGCTTATGGAGAGCGGGAGGGCTGGGGAATGAGCAGTTCTTC.

The rearrangement links TRBV5-1 to TRBJ2-1, with 8 bases lining up with TRBD2. The CDR3 contains 14 residues. CDR1 is SGHRS and CDR2 is YFSETQ in the germline V gene. The trim removed 4 bases at V and 9 bases at J, leaving 9 bases unmatched. CDR3 in amino acids: CASSQRTSLGEQFF. CDR3 nucleotides: TGCGCCAGCAGCCAACGGACTAGCCTGGGTGAGCAGTTCTTC.

The chain couples TRBV28 to TRBJ1-5; possibly TRBD1 for D (6 bases). Per germline, CDR1 MDHEN and CDR2 SYDVKM. CDR3 length: 13 amino acids. V lost 7 bases, J lost 3 bases, and 10 bases lay in between. This CDR3 is CASKDSDNQPQHF. In DNA, the CDR3 is TGTGCCAGCAAGGACAGTGACAATCAGCCCCAGCATTTT. Variable domain in full (rest from reference TRBV28 and TRBJ1-5): DVKVTQSSRYLVKRTGEKVFLECVQDMDHENMFWYRQDPGLGLRLIYFSYDVKMKEKGDIPEGYSVSREKKERFSLILESASTNQTSMYLCASKDSDNQPQHFGDGTRLSIL.

This chain joins TRBV27 and TRBJ2-7, with 10 bases fitting TRBD1. The J segment lost 4 bases and the V segment lost 6 bases, leaving 9 bases of the junction unmatched. The CDR3 extends over 15 amino acids. The germline V gene encodes CDR1 MNHEY and CDR2 SMNVEV (reference sequence). The CDR3 is CASSRRGTGDYEQYF. The CDR3 DNA reads TGTGCCAGCAGCCGCCGTGGGACAGGGGATTACGAGCAGTACTTC.

This chain connects TRBV7-9 to TRBJ2-7; 9 nucleotides align to TRBD2. Trimming cost V 3 bases and J 4 bases; bases outside gene matches: 7. The length of the CDR3 is 15 residues. Germline-derived CDR1 and CDR2 are SEHNR and FQNEAQ (reference sequence). In DNA form, the CDR3 reads TGTGCCAGCAGCTTTAGCGGGAGCTCGCCTTACGAGCAGTACTTC. Translated: CASSFSGSSPYEQYF.

This chain uses TRBV5-6 with TRBJ2-1, with D maybe TRBD2 (6 bases). The germline gives CDR1 SGHDT, CDR2 YYEEEE. The CDR3 spans 12 residues. The V gene lost 6 bases and the J gene lost 9 bases, with 13 bases spanning the gap. CDR3 in amino acids: CASTDGTREQFF. CDR3 in DNA: TGTGCCAGCACGGATGGGACTCGTGAGCAGTTCTTC.

The chain is built from TRBV6-5 and TRBJ1-1; TRBD1 might be the D (6 bases). This CDR3 has 13 amino acids. The V and J ends lost 6 bases and 4 bases respectively, with 12 bases between them. In germline, CDR1 is MNHEY, CDR2 SVGAGI. In DNA form, the CDR3 reads TGTGCCAGCAGATTAACAGGGCTCACTGAAGCTTTCTTT. It translates to CASRLTGLTEAFF.

As concerns this clone: At one of its ends the junction is not consistent with the germline gene, which may arise from a read error. The identical CDR3 is also encoded by other nucleotide sequences in the sample. V and J are TRBV11-1 and TRBJ2-7; D unclear. There are 14 residues in the CDR3. Germline V gives CDR1 SGHAT, CDR2 FQDESV (reference sequence). The CDR3: CASSLGRNLYEQYF. The CDR3 nucleotides are TGTGCCAGTAGCTTAGGAAGGAACCTCTACGAGCAGTACTTC.

The rearrangement joins TRBV7-9 to TRBJ2-2, with D hard to call. Trimming took off 7 bases at V and 4 bases at J, with 13 bases between the two ends. Germline CDR1 is SEHNR and CDR2 is FQNEAQ (reference sequence). The CDR3 covers 14 residues. This chain's CDR3 is CASMVAVVTGELFF. DNA of the CDR3: TGTGCCAGCATGGTTGCAGTCGTCACCGGGGAGCTGTTTTTT.

Written as DNA, the CDR3 is TGTGCCAGCAGCACTAGCGGGGTCTACAATGAGCAGTTCTTC. Translated, it gives CASSTSGVYNEQFF. V usage is TRBV7-9 and J usage is TRBJ2-1; TRBD2 agrees at 10 bases. CDR3 length: 14 residues. V lost 5 bases, J lost 3 bases, and 1 base stayed unmatched. Germline V gives CDR1 SEHNR, CDR2 FQNEAQ (reference sequence). Variable domain in full (rest from reference TRBV7-9 and TRBJ2-1): DTGVSQNPRHKITKRGQNVTFRCDPISEHNRLYWYRQTLGQGPEFLTYFQNEAQLEKSRLLSDRFSAERPKGSFSTLEIQRTEQGDSAMYLCASSTSGVYNEQFFGPGTRLTVL.

The rearrangement links TRBV14 to TRBJ2-7, with a tentative D call TRBD2 (6 bases). The CDR3 extends over 13 amino acids. The V gene lost 0 bases and the J gene lost 6 bases, with 9 bases spanning the gap. Germline CDR1 is SGHDN and CDR2 is FVKESK. The chain's CDR3 is CASSQDWGVEQYF. DNA for the CDR3: TGTGCCAGCAGCCAAGATTGGGGGGTCGAGCAGTACTTC.

V gene TRBV28 combines with J gene TRBJ1-5, with a weak D call TRBD1 (5 bases). CDR1 MDHEN and CDR2 SYDVKM come from the germline V gene. This CDR3 region has 16 residues. V lost 2 bases and J lost 1, with 12 bases in between. CDR3 bases: TGTGCCAGCAGTTTACCGCCCAGGGAAAGCAATCAGCCCCAGCATTTT. Residues: CASSLPPRESNQPQHF.

This clone is a singleton in its sample. The chain has TRBV9 and TRBJ2-7; D might be TRBD2 (5 bases). Trimming removed 3 bases at V and 0 bases at J, with 13 bases between. The CDR3 has 15 residues. CDR1 SGDLS and CDR2 YYNGEE come from the germline V gene. The CDR3 DNA reads as TGTGCCAGCAGCGCGGACGGGAAGAGCTCCTACGAGCAGTACTTC. It yields the protein CASSADGKSSYEQYF.

This clone was counted only a few times. Other DNA sequences in the sample encode the same CDR3. The chain couples TRBV13 to TRBJ1-1, with D maybe TRBD1 (6 bases). Germline CDR1 and CDR2: PRHDT and FYEKMQ (reference sequence). Trimming removed 4 bases from V and 5 bases from J, with 8 bases in between. This CDR3 has 12 amino acids. CDR3 amino acids: CASSSQGTEAFF. In DNA, the CDR3 is TGTGCCAGCAGCTCCCAGGGGACTGAAGCTTTCTTT. The variable domain in full, completed from reference TRBV13 and TRBJ1-1, reads AAGVIQSPRHLIKEKRETATLKCYPIPRHDTVYWYQQGPGQDPQFLISFYEKMQSDKGSIPDRFSAQQFSDYHSELNMSSLELGDSALYFCASSSQGTEAFFGQGTRLTVV.

The chain combines TRBV29-1 with TRBJ2-7; 9 nucleotides match TRBD2. Germline values: CDR1 SQVTM, CDR2 ANQGSEA. Trimming removed 7 bases from V and 7 bases from J; junction bases left unmatched: 17. The CDR3 runs 15 residues. CDR3 bases: TGCAGCGCAGTCCCCCATATAGCGGGAGTGGGTGAGCAGTACTTC. As protein: CSAVPHIAGVGEQYF.